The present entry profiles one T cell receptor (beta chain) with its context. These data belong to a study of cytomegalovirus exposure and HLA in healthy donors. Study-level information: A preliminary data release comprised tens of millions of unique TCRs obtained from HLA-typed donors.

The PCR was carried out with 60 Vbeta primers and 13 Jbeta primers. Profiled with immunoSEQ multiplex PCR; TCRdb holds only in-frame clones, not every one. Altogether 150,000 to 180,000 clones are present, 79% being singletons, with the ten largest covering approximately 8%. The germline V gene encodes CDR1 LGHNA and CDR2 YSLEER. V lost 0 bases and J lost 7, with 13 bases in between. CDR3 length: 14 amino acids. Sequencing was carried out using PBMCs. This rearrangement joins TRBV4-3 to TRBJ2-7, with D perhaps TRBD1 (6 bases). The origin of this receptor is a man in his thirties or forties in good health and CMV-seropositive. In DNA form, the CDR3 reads TGCGCCAGCAGCCAAGATCTGAGAGGGGGTGAGCAGTACTTC. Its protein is CASSQDLRGGEQYF.